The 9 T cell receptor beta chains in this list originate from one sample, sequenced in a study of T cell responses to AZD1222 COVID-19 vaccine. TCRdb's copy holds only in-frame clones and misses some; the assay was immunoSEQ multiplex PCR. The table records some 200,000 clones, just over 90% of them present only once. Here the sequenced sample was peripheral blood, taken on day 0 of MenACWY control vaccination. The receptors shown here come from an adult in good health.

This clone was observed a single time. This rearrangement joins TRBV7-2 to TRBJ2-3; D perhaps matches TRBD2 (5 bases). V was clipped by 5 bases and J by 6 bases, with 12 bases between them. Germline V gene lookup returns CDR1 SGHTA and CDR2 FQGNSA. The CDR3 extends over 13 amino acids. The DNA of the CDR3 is TGTGCCAGCAGCAGGAAGTCGGGGGATACGCAGTATTTT. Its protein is CASSRKSGDTQYF.

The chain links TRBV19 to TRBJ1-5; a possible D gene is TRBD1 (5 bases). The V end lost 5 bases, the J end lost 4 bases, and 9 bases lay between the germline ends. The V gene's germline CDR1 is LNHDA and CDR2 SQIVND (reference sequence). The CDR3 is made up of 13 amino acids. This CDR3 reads CASSQTVNQPQHF. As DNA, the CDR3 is TGTGCCAGTAGTCAGACAGTAAATCAGCCCCAGCATTTT. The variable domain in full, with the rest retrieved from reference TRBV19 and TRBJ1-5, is DGGITQSPKYLFRKEGQNVTLSCEQNLNHDAMYWYRQDPGQGLRLIYYSQIVNDFQKGDIAEGYSVSREKKESFPLTVTSAQKNPTAFYLCASSQTVNQPQHFGDGTRLSIL.

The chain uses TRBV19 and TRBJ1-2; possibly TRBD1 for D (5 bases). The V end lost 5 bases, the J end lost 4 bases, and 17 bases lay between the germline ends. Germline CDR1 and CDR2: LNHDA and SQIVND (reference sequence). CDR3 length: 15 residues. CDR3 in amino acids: CASSASGAKTYGYTF. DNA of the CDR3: TGTGCCAGTAGTGCCTCCGGGGCGAAGACCTATGGCTACACCTTC.

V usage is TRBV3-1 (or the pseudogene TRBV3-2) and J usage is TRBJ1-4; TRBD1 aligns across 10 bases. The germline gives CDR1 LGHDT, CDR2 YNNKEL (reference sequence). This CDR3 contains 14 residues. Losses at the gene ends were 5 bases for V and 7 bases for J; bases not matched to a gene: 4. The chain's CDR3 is CASSSGQGREKLFF. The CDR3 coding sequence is TGTGCCAGCAGCTCGGGACAGGGGCGTGAAAAACTGTTTTTT.

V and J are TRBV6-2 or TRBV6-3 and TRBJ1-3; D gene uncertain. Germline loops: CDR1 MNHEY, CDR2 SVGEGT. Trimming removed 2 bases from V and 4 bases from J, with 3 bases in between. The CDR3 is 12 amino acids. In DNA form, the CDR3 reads TGTGCCAGCAGTTACGTGGGAAACACCATATATTTT. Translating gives CASSYVGNTIYF.

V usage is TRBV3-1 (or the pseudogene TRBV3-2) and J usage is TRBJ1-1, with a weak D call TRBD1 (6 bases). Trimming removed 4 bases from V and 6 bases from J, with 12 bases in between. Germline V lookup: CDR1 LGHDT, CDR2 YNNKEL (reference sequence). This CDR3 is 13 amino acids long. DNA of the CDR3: TGTGCCAGCAGCCCCCACAGGGTTGCTGAAGCTTTCTTT. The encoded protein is CASSPHRVAEAFF.

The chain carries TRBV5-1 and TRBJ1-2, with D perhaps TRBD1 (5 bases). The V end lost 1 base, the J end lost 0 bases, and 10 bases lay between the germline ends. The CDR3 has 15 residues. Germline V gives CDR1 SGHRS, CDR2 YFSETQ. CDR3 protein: CASSLWTPANYGYTF. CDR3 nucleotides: TGCGCCAGCAGCTTGTGGACACCGGCTAACTATGGCTACACCTTC.

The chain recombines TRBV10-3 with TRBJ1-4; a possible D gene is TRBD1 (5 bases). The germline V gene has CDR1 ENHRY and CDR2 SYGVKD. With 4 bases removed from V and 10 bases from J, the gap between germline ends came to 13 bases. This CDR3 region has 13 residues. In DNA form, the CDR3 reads TGTGCCATCAGTGGGGTAGGGGAGGGAAAACTGTTTTTT. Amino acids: CAISGVGEGKLFF.

This CDR3 is CSARSLYGYTF. CDR3 nucleotides: TGCAGTGCTAGAAGTCTCTATGGCTACACCTTC. This chain joins TRBV20-1 and TRBJ1-2; D unresolved. Per the germline V gene, CDR1 is DFQATT and CDR2 is SNEGSKA (reference sequence). This CDR3 region has 11 residues. V was shortened by 2 bases and J by 4 bases, with 5 bases between the two germline ends.